Included here is one TCR beta chain sequence, with context. This sample was included in a study of blood T cell repertoires in COVID-19. Study at large: Donors in the United States, Italy and Spain gave samples during acute or convalescent COVID-19.

The germline V gene encodes CDR1 LNHDA and CDR2 SQIVND (reference sequence). The trim removed 3 bases at V and 7 bases at J, leaving 7 bases unmatched. CDR3 length: 14 residues. Per the original data handling: Estimated nucleated cell counts came from reference gene primer amplification. Sequencing was performed with immunoSEQ multiplex PCR; in TCRdb, only in-frame clones are kept and a portion is missing. V, J and clone size derive from that table, while D and trimming were established from the DNA sequence. The sample comprises under 300,000 clones, 80% to 85% of which are singletons, and under 15% rests with the top ten.

Sequencing was carried out using peripheral blood. This receptor was identified in an older woman with active or convalescent COVID-19. The V and J genes are TRBV19 and TRBJ1-2; 8 bases fit TRBD1. The CDR3: CASSMALRGLGYTF. The CDR3 DNA follows: TGTGCCAGTAGTATGGCCCTCAGGGGGCTTGGCTACACCTTC.